The 11 T cell receptor beta chains given below trace back to one sample, sequenced in a study of blood T cell repertoires in COVID-19. Generated by immunoSEQ multiplex PCR, the TCRdb table keeps only in-frame clones and is missing some. Of a few hundred thousand clones listed, about 88% are singletons. The sequenced sample was peripheral blood. The receptors derive from a man younger than 35 with active or convalescent COVID-19.

V and J are TRBV5-1 and TRBJ1-3; D is unclear. Germline CDR1 SGHRS, CDR2 YFSETQ. V lost 6 bases and J lost 1, with 8 bases in between. The CDR3 extends over 13 amino acids. The CDR3 coding sequence is TGCGCCAGCAACGACGGGTCTGGAAACACCATATATTTT. This gives the protein CASNDGSGNTIYF.

The V and J genes are TRBV27 and TRBJ2-7; D gene unclear. V was shortened by 5 bases and J by 3 bases, with 11 bases between the two germline ends. This CDR3 contains 13 residues. Germline CDR1 and CDR2: MNHEY and SMNVEV (reference sequence). CDR3 nucleotide sequence: TGTGCCAGCAGTATGTCAGGTGACTACGAGCAGTACTTC. Translated: CASSMSGDYEQYF.

The chain joins TRBV28 to TRBJ2-1, with 11 nucleotides matching TRBD2. The CDR3 is 15 residues long. In germline, CDR1 is MDHEN, CDR2 SYDVKM. Unmatched junction bases numbered 2, after V lost 5 bases and J lost 2 bases. CDR3 residues: CASSLLAGAYNEQFF. The DNA for the CDR3 is TGTGCCAGCAGTCTACTAGCGGGGGCCTACAATGAGCAGTTCTTC.

V and J are TRBV11-2 and TRBJ2-3; 10 bases match TRBD2. Trimming cost V 7 bases and J 3 bases; bases outside gene matches: 4. The CDR3 sequence is 14 residues long. From germline, CDR1 is SGHAT and CDR2 FQNNGV. CDR3 DNA: TGTGCCAGCAAATCTAGCGGGGGAACAGATACGCAGTATTTT. Encoded protein: CASKSSGGTDTQYF.

The V gene is TRBV5-1, the J gene TRBJ2-1; weak D call: TRBD1 (5 bases). The V end lost 2 bases, the J end lost 1 base, and 10 bases lay between the germline ends. The CDR3 is 15 amino acids. Looked up from germline, CDR1 is SGHRS and CDR2 is YFSETQ. The CDR3 protein is CASSFQGYSYNEQFF. In nucleotides, the CDR3 is TGCGCCAGCAGCTTTCAGGGTTATTCCTACAATGAGCAGTTCTTC.

V usage is TRBV10-3 and J usage is TRBJ1-5; a weak D match, TRBD1 (6 bases). Germline V gene sequence: CDR1 ENHRY, CDR2 SYGVKD. V lost 8 bases and J lost 4, with 15 bases in between. This CDR3 comprises 14 residues. The CDR3 DNA follows: TGTGCCATCGGGGGCAGGGGAGAAAATCAGCCCCAGCATTTT. Its translation is CAIGGRGENQPQHF.

The chain uses TRBV11-2 and TRBJ1-1, with D unclear. CDR1 and CDR2 from the germline V gene are SGHAT and FQNNGV. Trimming removed 4 bases at V and 1 base at J, with 13 bases between. The CDR3 runs to 15 residues. The CDR3 sequence is CASSSGAEGNTEAFF. The DNA for the CDR3 is TGTGCCAGCAGCTCCGGAGCCGAGGGGAACACTGAAGCTTTCTTT.

The chain combines TRBV7-9 with TRBJ2-3; no definite D call. V was clipped by 6 bases and J by 0 bases, with 7 bases between them. Germline V gene data show CDR1 as SEHNR and CDR2 as FQNEAQ (reference sequence). The CDR3 length is 13 residues. The CDR3 is CASRSTSTDTQYF. The DNA for the CDR3 is TGTGCCAGCAGGTCTACTAGCACAGATACGCAGTATTTT.

CDR3 loop: CASSYWRADTDTQYF. CDR3 DNA: TGTGCCAGCAGTTATTGGCGCGCGGACACAGATACGCAGTATTTT. The chain has TRBV6-5 and TRBJ2-3; no reliable D call. The V and J ends lost 3 bases and 2 bases respectively, with 12 bases between them. Germline V gene sequence: CDR1 MNHEY, CDR2 SVGAGI. CDR3 length: 15 amino acids.

The chain recombines TRBV4-3 with TRBJ1-2; D is unresolved. Trimming cost V 0 bases and J 8 bases, with 16 bases left between them. Germline CDR1 is LGHNA and CDR2 is YSLEER. This CDR3 is 15 amino acids long. The CDR3 bases are TGCGCCAGCAGCCAAGAAATGTCCCCGCGTGAGGGCTACACCTTC. It codes for CASSQEMSPREGYTF.

This chain joins TRBV28 and TRBJ1-1; 8 nucleotides match TRBD1. Germline V CDR1 and CDR2: MDHEN, SYDVKM. J gave up 3 bases and V 8 bases, and 11 bases lay outside the gene matches. The CDR3 runs 15 residues. This chain's CDR3 is CASGTAGGAHTEAFF. The CDR3 bases are TGTGCCAGCGGGACCGCAGGGGGCGCCCACACTGAAGCTTTCTTT.